This T cell receptor (beta chain) was captured by sequencing in a study of cytomegalovirus exposure and HLA in healthy donors. With 60 Vbeta and 13 Jbeta primers, the PCR was carried out. The data were produced by immunoSEQ multiplex PCR, yet TCRdb's version contains in-frame clones alone and is incomplete. The data show 75,000 to 80,000 clones, around 78% seen once. About this clone itself: Its target is not known.

V shed 4 bases and J 3 bases; nucleotides not matched to a gene: 9. This CDR3 comprises 16 residues. Germline V gene data show CDR1 as SGHDN and CDR2 as FVKESK. Findings and limits, study-wide: In a later analysis, CMV-associated beta chains were mostly HLA-associated, it appeared. Immune exposure information comprised only CMV serostatus.

The chain links TRBV14 to TRBJ2-1; 7 bases are a match to TRBD2. Sequencing was carried out using PBMCs. This receptor was obtained from a man between 40 and 49 years old in good health and CMV-seronegative. DNA of the CDR3: TGTGCCAGCAGCCGGATGGGGGGGGTCTACTACAATGAGCAGTTCTTC. The encoded protein is CASSRMGGVYYNEQFF.